This entry concerns a single T cell receptor (beta chain). Its antigen remains unknown. The junction departs from germline at one end; a sequencing error may be responsible. The CDR3 extends over 17 amino acids. Per germline, CDR1 SGHAT and CDR2 FQDESV (reference sequence). This entry belongs to a study of tumor-infiltrating lymphocytes in primary liver carcinoma. Across the whole study: Tumor stage was T1-T3 N0M0, and tumor size was about 4.2 to 11 cm across. The study's findings and limits: Only about 7-24% of top clones occurred in every one of the five tumor regions.

Unsorted bulk tissue of about 17-32 mg yielded co-extracted RNA and DNA. Each tumor specimen held more than 80% viable tumor cells. With a constant-region primer, TCR beta cDNA was made from approximately 510 ng of total RNA. Three rounds of nested multiplex PCR with slightly modified ARM-PCR produced TCR beta libraries. Both of the initial two PCR rounds ran for approximately 11 cycles and employed TRBV1-TRBV30 forward primers alongside a C-beta reverse primer. TCRdb ran MiXCR on the multiplex PCR reads and lists one entry per CDR3 protein. Of about 210,000 distinct CDR3 sequences listed, just under 85% were seen once; the top ten hold 15% to 20%.

This TCR was sampled from a man in his forties with primary liver carcinoma and hepatitis B virus infection. This chain uses TRBV11-1 with TRBJ2-4; 10 bases agree with TRBD2. Specimen: tumor tissue from primary liver carcinoma. CDR3 bases: TGTGCCAGCAGCTTTTGCGGGACTAGCGAGACCAAAAACATTCAGTGGTTC. Encoded protein: CASSFCGTSETKNIQWF. Full variable domain (outside the CDR3, taken from reference TRBV11-1 and TRBJ2-4): EAEVAQSPRYKITEKSQAVAFWCDPISGHATLYWYRQILGQGPELLVQFQDESVVDDSQLPKDRFSAERLKGVDSTLKIQPAELGDSAMYLCASSFCGTSETKNIQWFGAGTRLSVL.